This is a list of T cell receptor beta chains from one sample in a study of cytomegalovirus exposure and HLA in healthy donors. Measured with immunoSEQ multiplex PCR; TCRdb has only the in-frame clones, and not every one. The data contain about 200,000 clones, around 73% of them singletons. The sample was PBMCs. The receptors derive from a woman aged 25 to 39 in good health and CMV-seronegative. Each CDR3 is given with its conserved first and last residue. D genes are given only for firm matches. Size is stated for part of the rows, as once, few or many counts, or as a class when the clone is expanded.

d_gene | j_gene | v_gene | abundance | CDR3aa | CDR3nt
TRBD1 | TRBJ2-5 | TRBV7-3 | once | CASSLGPGQSHQETQYF | TGTGCCAGCAGCTTAGGCCCGGGACAGAGCCACCAAGAGACCCAGTACTTC
TRBD2 | TRBJ2-1 | TRBV30 | NA | CAWSARLTSGRSAIYNEQFF | TGTGCCTGGAGTGCCCGCCTGACTAGCGGGAGGTCCGCAATCTACAATGAGCAGTTCTTC
NA | TRBJ1-4 | TRBV2 | NA | CASTRPDSRNEKLFF | TGTGCCAGCACCCGACCCGACAGTCGGAATGAAAAACTGTTTTTT
NA | TRBJ2-1 | TRBV19 | NA | CASSEYRDRQFF | TGTGCCAGTAGTGAATACAGGGATCGGCAGTTCTTC
TRBD1 | TRBJ1-2 | TRBV6-4 | NA | CASSRNRGALEGYTF | TGTGCCAGCAGTCGGAACAGGGGAGCTCTGGAGGGCTACACCTTC
NA | TRBJ1-4 | TRBV4-1 | few | CASSQDRVRRRGEKLFF | TGCGCCAGCAGCCAAGATAGAGTACGACGTCGGGGGGAAAAACTGTTTTTT
NA | TRBJ2-1 | TRBV7-3 | NA | CASSPLGLTGSYNEQFF | TGTGCCAGCAGCCCTCTGGGTCTTACGGGCTCCTACAATGAGCAGTTCTTC
NA | TRBJ1-1 | TRBV11-2 | NA | CASSSRTGNTEAFF | TGTGCCAGCAGCTCCCGGACGGGAAACACTGAAGCTTTCTTT
NA | TRBJ1-5 | TRBV19 | NA | CASSIRGQNNQPQHF | TGTGCCAGTAGTATACGCGGACAGAATAATCAGCCCCAGCATTTT
TRBD2 | TRBJ2-7 | TRBV4-2 | NA | CASSKKAGGENGEQYF | TGTGCCAGCAGCAAAAAGGCGGGGGGCGAAAATGGCGAGCAGTACTTC
NA | TRBJ1-1 | TRBV6-5 | NA | CASSYGRQTMPSGAFF | TGTGCCAGCAGTTACGGTAGACAGACCATGCCCTCAGGTGCTTTCTTT
NA | TRBJ1-4 | TRBV4-1 | once | CASSQLRNEKLFF | TGCGCCAGCAGCCAATTACGGAATGAAAAACTGTTTTTT
TRBD1 | TRBJ2-7 | TRBV10-3 | NA | CATQTGGLYEQYF | TGTGCCACGCAAACAGGGGGGCTCTACGAGCAGTACTTC
NA | TRBJ2-7 | TRBV7-9 | NA | CASSLGAYYEQYF | TGTGCCAGCAGTTTGGGAGCCTACTACGAGCAGTACTTC
NA | TRBJ2-7 | TRBV4-1 | NA | CASSIGGAGSEQYF | TGCGCCAGCAGTATCGGGGGAGCAGGGAGCGAGCAGTACTTC
TRBD1 | TRBJ1-2 | TRBV28 | NA | CASRTGQAFGGYTF | TGTGCCAGCAGAACAGGACAGGCATTTGGTGGCTACACCTTC
TRBD1 | TRBJ1-5 | TRBV30 | few | CAWSRTGKEWDQPQHF | TGTGCCTGGAGTAGGACAGGGAAAGAGTGGGATCAGCCCCAGCATTTT
NA | TRBJ1-2 | TRBV9 | NA | CASSVLTTHGYTF | TGTGCCAGCAGCGTACTTACTACACATGGCTACACCTTC
NA | TRBJ1-4 | TRBV6-5 | NA | CATSRVWSVEKLFF | TGTGCCACTAGCCGGGTTTGGAGCGTTGAAAAACTGTTTTTT
NA | TRBJ2-7 | TRBV2 | NA | CASTEDVAGRGPEQYF | TGTGCCAGCACCGAGGATGTGGCTGGCCGGGGTCCCGAGCAGTACTTC
NA | TRBJ1-3 | TRBV19 | NA | CASSMPGSGNTIYF | TGTGCCAGTAGTATGCCAGGGTCTGGAAACACCATATATTTT
TRBD1 | TRBJ2-5 | TRBV5-1 | NA | CASSSTGAQETQYF | TGCGCCAGCAGCTCGACAGGGGCCCAAGAGACCCAGTACTTC
NA | TRBJ1-1 | TRBV6-6 | NA | CASSLALGTEAFF | TGTGCCAGCAGTCTAGCCCTGGGCACTGAAGCTTTCTTT
NA | TRBJ1-3 | TRBV9 | NA | CASSAFDYSGNTIYF | TGTGCCAGCAGCGCCTTTGACTACTCTGGAAACACCATATATTTT
NA | TRBJ2-4 | TRBV2 | NA | CASSSGTAKNIQYF | TGTGCCAGCAGTAGTGGGACTGCCAAAAACATTCAGTACTTC
NA | TRBJ2-7 | TRBV5-1 | NA | CASSSGDWMSSYEQYF | TGCGCCAGCAGCTCGGGGGACTGGATGAGCTCCTACGAGCAGTACTTC
TRBD2 | TRBJ2-1 | TRBV10-3 | NA | CAISGGPGLGSFYNEQFF | TGTGCCATCAGTGGCGGCCCGGGACTAGGGTCATTTTACAATGAGCAGTTCTTC
NA | TRBJ1-5 | TRBV4-1 | few | CASSLKPNQPQHF | TGCGCCAGCAGCCTAAAGCCCAATCAGCCCCAGCATTTT
TRBD1 | TRBJ2-1 | TRBV5-1 | NA | CASSLDRGPPNEQFF | TGCGCCAGCAGCCTTGACAGGGGCCCCCCCAATGAGCAGTTCTTC
TRBD2 | TRBJ2-3 | TRBV5-1 | NA | CASSLVGLAVPGYTDTQYF | TGCGCCAGCAGCTTGGTGGGACTAGCGGTCCCGGGGTACACAGATACGCAGTATTTT
NA | TRBJ2-5 | TRBV19 | few | CASSIAYQETQYF | TGTGCCAGTAGTATTGCGTACCAAGAGACCCAGTACTTC
TRBD1 | TRBJ1-1 | TRBV4-2 | NA | CASSTWTGERGTEAFF | TGTGCCAGCAGTACCTGGACAGGGGAGCGTGGGACTGAAGCTTTCTTT
TRBD1 | TRBJ1-2 | TRBV4-1 | few | CASSQESDRGKQHGYTF | TGCGCCAGCAGCCAAGAGAGCGACAGGGGGAAACAGCATGGCTACACCTTC
TRBD2 | TRBJ2-3 | TRBV19 | NA | CASSIGLAGEGTQYF | TGTGCCAGTAGTATAGGACTAGCGGGAGAAGGTACGCAGTATTTT
TRBD1 | TRBJ1-4 | TRBV7-9 | NA | CASSTWTGGGSEKLFF | TGTGCCAGCAGCACCTGGACAGGGGGCGGAAGTGAAAAACTGTTTTTT
TRBD2 | TRBJ2-1 | TRBV5-1 | NA | CASSLGSGYNEQFF | TGCGCCAGCAGCTTAGGTAGCGGGTACAATGAGCAGTTCTTC
NA | TRBJ2-5 | TRBV11-3 | NA | CASSLGLQETQYF | TGTGCCAGCAGCTTAGGTCTTCAAGAGACCCAGTACTTC
TRBD1 | TRBJ1-4 | TRBV6-1 | NA | CASSRTGMNEKLFF | TGTGCCAGCAGTAGGACAGGGATGAACGAAAAACTGTTTTTT
NA | TRBJ2-7 | TRBV7-9 | NA | CASSSRTGSYEQYF | TGTGCCAGCAGCTCCCGGACCGGGAGCTACGAGCAGTACTTC
NA | TRBJ1-1 | TRBV30 | NA | CAWSKNTEAFF | TGTGCCTGGAGCAAGAACACTGAAGCTTTCTTT
NA | TRBJ1-5 | TRBV6-1 | NA | CATEGEGGNQPQHF | TGTGCCACCGAGGGGGAGGGCGGCAATCAGCCCCAGCATTTT
TRBD1 | TRBJ2-7 | TRBV19 | NA | CASSIGTGGFYEQYF | TGTGCCAGTAGTATCGGGACAGGGGGCTTCTACGAGCAGTACTTC
TRBD1 | TRBJ2-7 | TRBV4-1 | NA | CASSQVLGQIYEQYF | TGCGCCAGCAGCCAAGTGCTGGGACAGATCTACGAGCAGTACTTC
NA | TRBJ1-1 | TRBV9 | NA | CASSVRENTEAFF | TGTGCCAGCAGCGTGCGGGAAAACACTGAAGCTTTCTTT
NA | TRBJ2-1 | TRBV5-6 | few | CASRTRTETMTQFF | TGTGCCAGCAGGACCCGGACAGAGACAATGACGCAGTTCTTC